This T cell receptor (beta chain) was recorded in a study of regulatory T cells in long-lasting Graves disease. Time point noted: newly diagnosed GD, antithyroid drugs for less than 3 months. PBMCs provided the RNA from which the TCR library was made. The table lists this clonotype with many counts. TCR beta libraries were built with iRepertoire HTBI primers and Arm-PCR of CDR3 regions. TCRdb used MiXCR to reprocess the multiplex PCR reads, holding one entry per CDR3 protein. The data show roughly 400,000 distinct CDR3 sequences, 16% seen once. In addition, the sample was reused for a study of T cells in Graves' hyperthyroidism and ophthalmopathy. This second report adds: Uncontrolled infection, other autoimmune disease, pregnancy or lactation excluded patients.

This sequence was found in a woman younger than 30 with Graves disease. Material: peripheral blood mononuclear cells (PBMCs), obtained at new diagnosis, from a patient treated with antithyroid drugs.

Here the CDR3 reads CASSPPTEAFF. The CDR3 region has the DNA TGTGCCAGCTCACCACCCACTGAAGCTTTCTTT. The V gene is TRBV18, the J gene TRBJ1-1; D remains ambiguous. V lost 0 bases, J lost 4 bases, and 0 bases lay in between. The CDR3 is made up of 11 amino acids. CDR1 and CDR2 from the germline V gene are KGHSH and LQKENI.